This TCR beta chain was captured by sequencing in a study of shared clonotypes between healthy human individuals. Notes on the study in general: An effect of sequencing depth on clonotype sharing among donors was expected. In the sorted subsets, rarefaction showed sequencing was incomplete despite large depth.

Turning to this clone: Its antigen is not known.

Data came from immunoSEQ multiplex PCR; TCRdb stores just in-frame clones and leaves some out. Among about 700,000 clones listed, around 74% were seen once. The CDR3 sequence is 13 residues long. V was trimmed by 1 base and J by 7 bases, leaving 11 bases between them. The germline gives CDR1 SGHRS, CDR2 YFSETQ. The receptor comes from a woman aged 30 to 39 in good health. The V and J genes are TRBV5-1 and TRBJ2-5; D is possibly TRBD1 (5 bases). The sequenced sample consisted of memory CD4+ T cells sorted from blood. Specified subset: CD45RA-negative fraction. The CDR3 bases are TGCGCCAGCAGCTTGTCGGCCCAGGGGACCCAGTACTTC. This sequence encodes CASSLSAQGTQYF.